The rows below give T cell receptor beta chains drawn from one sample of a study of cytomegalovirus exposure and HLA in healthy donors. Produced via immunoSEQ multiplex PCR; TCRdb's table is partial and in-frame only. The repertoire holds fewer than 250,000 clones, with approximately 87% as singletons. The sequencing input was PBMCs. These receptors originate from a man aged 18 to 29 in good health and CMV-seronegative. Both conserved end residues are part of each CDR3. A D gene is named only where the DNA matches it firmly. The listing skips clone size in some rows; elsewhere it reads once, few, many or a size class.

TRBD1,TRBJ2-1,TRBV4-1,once,TGCGCCAGCAGAGACCTAACGGGACAGGTTTCCTATGAGCAGTTCTTC,CASRDLTGQVSYEQFF
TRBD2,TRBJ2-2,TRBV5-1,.,TGCGCCAGCAGCTTGGGGACTAGCGGGGGCCCCGGGGAGCTGTTTTTT,CASSLGTSGGPGELFF
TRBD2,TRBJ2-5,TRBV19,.,TGTGCCAGTGGTGGGGGACTAGTAAAGGAGACCCAGTACTTC,CASGGGLVKETQYF
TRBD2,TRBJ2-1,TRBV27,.,TGTGCCAGCAGCCGCCTCCTCAGCGGGGGGGCCTACAATGAGCAGTTCTTC,CASSRLLSGGAYNEQFF
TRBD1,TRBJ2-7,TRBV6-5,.,TGTGCCAGCAGTTACTCAATATGGACAGGGAGGTTCGAGCAGTACTTC,CASSYSIWTGRFEQYF
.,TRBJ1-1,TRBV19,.,TGTGCCAGTAATAAAGAGGGGCGTAACACTGAAGCTTTCTTT,CASNKEGRNTEAFF
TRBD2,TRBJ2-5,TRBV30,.,TGTGCCTGGAGTGTAATCCCCCGGGAGGGGGAGACCCAGTACTTC,CAWSVIPREGETQYF
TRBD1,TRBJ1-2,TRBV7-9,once,TGTGCCAGCAGCCACGGACAGGGGGCTGATGGCTACACCTTC,CASSHGQGADGYTF
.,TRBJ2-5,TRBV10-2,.,TGCGCCAGCAGTGAGTCGAGATCGCTTGGGACCCAGTACTTC,CASSESRSLGTQYF
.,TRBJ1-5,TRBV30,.,TGTGCCTGGAACGACGGAGCCGACCCACGGAGTAGAGCCCAGCATTTT,CAWNDGADPRSRAQHF
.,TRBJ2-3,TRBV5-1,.,TGCGCCAGCAGCTTCGGCGGGATTAGCACAGATACGCAGTATTTT,CASSFGGISTDTQYF
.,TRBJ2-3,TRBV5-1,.,TGCGCCAGCAGCTTGGAGCGACTCCTCACAGATACGCAGTATTTT,CASSLERLLTDTQYF
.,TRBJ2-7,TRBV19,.,TGTGCCAGTAGTTTGACCCCCGGTACAGGGATCTCCGAGCAGTACTTC,CASSLTPGTGISEQYF
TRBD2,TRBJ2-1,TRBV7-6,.,TGTGCCAGCAGCTATACGAGCGGGAGCTCCTACAATGAGCAGTTCTTC,CASSYTSGSSYNEQFF
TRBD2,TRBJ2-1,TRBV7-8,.,TGTGCCAGCAGCTTAGTAGCGGGCTTCAATGAGCAGTTCTTC,CASSLVAGFNEQFF
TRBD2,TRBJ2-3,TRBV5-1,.,TGCGCCAGCAGCCCGGGACTAACAGAGCAGTATTTT,CASSPGLTEQYF
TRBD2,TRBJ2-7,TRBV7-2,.,TGTGCCAGCAGCCTAAGTGGACTTAGCGGGACCGACGAGCAGTACTTC,CASSLSGLSGTDEQYF
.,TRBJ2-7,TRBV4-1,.,TGCGCCAGCAGCCCCACCGCCGCGGGTGGATACGAGCAGTACTTC,CASSPTAAGGYEQYF
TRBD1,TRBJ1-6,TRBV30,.,TGTGCCTACGGACAGGGGAATTCACCCCTCCACTTT,CAYGQGNSPLHF
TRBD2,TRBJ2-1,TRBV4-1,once,TGCGCCAGCAGCCTCTCGCTAGCGGGGGTATACAATGAGCAGTTCTTC,CASSLSLAGVYNEQFF
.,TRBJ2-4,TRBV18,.,TGTGCCAGCTCACCACCGGCGGGACAGGGAGCGGGGGGCATTCAGTACTTC,CASSPPAGQGAGGIQYF
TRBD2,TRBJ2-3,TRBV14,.,TGTGCCAGCAGCCAATCCCCGGGGGGGTGGCCAGATACGCAGTATTTT,CASSQSPGGWPDTQYF
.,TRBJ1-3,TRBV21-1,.,TGTGCCAGCAGCGGGACAGGGGGAAACACCATATATTTT,CASSGTGGNTIYF